These 26 T cell receptor beta chains share one sample of origin, sequenced in a study of OX40 agonist ivuxolimab in advanced cancers. Generated by immunoSEQ multiplex PCR, the TCRdb table keeps only in-frame clones and is missing some. The repertoire holds just under 100,000 clones, with around 94% as singletons. The source material was CD4+ or CD8+ T cells sorted from blood, sampled in a trial of the OX40 agonist ivuxolimab. The receptor source for this set is an adult with an advanced solid tumor such as melanoma, head and neck, liver or kidney cancer.

There are a few counts of this clone. The V call is TRBV7-2, the J call TRBJ2-5, with D perhaps matching TRBD2 (6 bases). The germline V and J ends were trimmed by 0 bases and 6 bases, with 11 bases remaining between them. Germline values: CDR1 SGHTA, CDR2 FQGNSA. This CDR3 is 14 amino acids long. CDR3 sequence reads: CASSLAGGQKTQYF. DNA of the CDR3: TGTGCCAGCAGCTTAGCGGGAGGTCAGAAGACCCAGTACTTC.

V usage is TRBV11-2 and J usage is TRBJ2-7; D is unclear. Trimming left V 6 bases short and J 2 bases short, with 11 bases between. CDR1 and CDR2 (germline): SGHAT, FQNNGV. This CDR3 is built from 13 residues. The CDR3 bases are TGTGCCAGCAGTCGGAATCTTCCCTACGAGCAGTACTTC. This encodes CASSRNLPYEQYF.

This rearrangement joins TRBV7-2 to TRBJ2-1; D call uncertain. Germline V CDR1 and CDR2: SGHTA, FQGNSA. With 4 bases removed from V and 4 bases from J, the gap between germline ends came to 20 bases. The CDR3 length is 17 residues. The CDR3 DNA reads TGTGCCAGCAGCTCACCCCTCGGGCGGTCCGGGTACAATGAGCAGTTCTTC. This sequence encodes CASSSPLGRSGYNEQFF.

This sequence joins TRBV4-2 and TRBJ2-1; 9 bases line up with TRBD2. The CDR3 sequence is 16 residues long. Unmatched junction bases numbered 7, after V lost 3 bases and J lost 4 bases. Germline loops: CDR1 LGHNA, CDR2 YNFKEQ. CDR3 protein: CASSQNPAGGYNEQFF. CDR3 DNA: TGTGCCAGCAGCCAGAACCCAGCGGGGGGATACAATGAGCAGTTCTTC.

The rearrangement joins TRBV30 to TRBJ1-4, with 8 bases fitting TRBD1. After removal of 5 bases from V and 3 bases from J, the junction contained 2 bases not matched to a gene. The CDR3 totals 13 residues. Germline loops: CDR1 GTSNPN, CDR2 SVGIG (reference sequence). The CDR3 sequence: CAWDRGANEKLFF. CDR3 in DNA: TGTGCCTGGGACAGGGGTGCTAATGAAAAACTGTTTTTT.

Notes on this clone: This sample includes further DNA sequences coding for the same CDR3. The chain links TRBV10-2 to TRBJ1-2; D is unresolved. Germline CDR1 is WSHSY and CDR2 is SAAADI. The CDR3 spans 11 residues. CDR3 loop: CASSQEGGYTF. The CDR3 DNA reads TGCGCTAGCTCCCAGGAGGGCGGCTACACCTTC.

The chain uses TRBV7-9 and TRBJ2-7, with 10 bases identical to TRBD2. The CDR3 has 13 residues. Per germline, CDR1 SEHNR and CDR2 FQNEAQ (reference sequence). The V and J ends lost 8 bases and 3 bases, in that order; junction bases with no gene match: 4. The CDR3 sequence: CASAGTSDYEQYF. For the CDR3, the DNA is TGTGCCAGCGCGGGGACTAGCGACTACGAGCAGTACTTC.

The chain carries TRBV12-2 and TRBJ2-6; the tabulated D call, TRBD2, remains unverified against the DNA. TRBV12-2 is termed a pseudogene. CDR3 size: 18 residues. The DNA for the CDR3 is TGTGCAAGTCGCACTGGATGGACTCCACACAGTCGGGCCAACGTCCTGACTTTC. It encodes CASRTGWTPHSRANVLTF.

This clone has a single count. The chain links TRBV6-5 to TRBJ2-7, with D possibly TRBD1 on 5 matching bases. The germline V gene encodes CDR1 MNHEY and CDR2 SVGAGI. The length of the CDR3 is 14 residues. Trimming cost V 5 bases and J 0 bases, with 11 bases left between them. In DNA form, the CDR3 reads TGTGCCAGCAGTGGAACAGGCATCTCCTACGAGCAGTACTTC. Residues: CASSGTGISYEQYF.

CDR3 sequence (DNA): TGTGCCAGCAGCCAAGTGGGACAGGGAAATGAAAAACTGTTTTTT. This encodes CASSQVGQGNEKLFF. J is TRBJ1-4 and V is TRBV7-2, with 9 bases aligning to TRBD1. CDR3 size: 15 residues. Looked up from germline, CDR1 is SGHTA and CDR2 is FQGNSA. The junction had 6 bases not matched to a gene; V was cut back by 5 bases and J by 5 bases.

The chain links TRBV6-1 to TRBJ1-3; D is perhaps TRBD1 (6 bases). The CDR3 runs to 15 residues. The V end lost 7 bases, the J end lost 0 bases, and 13 bases lay between the germline ends. The germline gives CDR1 MNHNS, CDR2 SASEGT. CDR3 in DNA: TGTGCCAGCAATTCACAGGGTGGCTCTGGAAACACCATATATTTT. It codes for CASNSQGGSGNTIYF.

This sequence joins TRBV6-1 and TRBJ1-4; D gene unclear. The CDR3 spans 12 residues. V shed 8 bases and J shed 8 bases, with 12 bases lying between them. The germline V gene has CDR1 MNHNS and CDR2 SASEGT. Here the CDR3 reads CASARGREKLFF. The CDR3, as DNA: TGTGCCAGCGCCCGGGGTAGGGAAAAACTGTTTTTT.

The chain links TRBV5-4 to TRBJ2-7, with a weak D call TRBD2 (6 bases). V was pared by 3 bases and J by 2 bases, with 12 bases between. Germline CDR1 and CDR2: SGHNT and YYREEE (reference sequence). The CDR3 spans 14 residues. For the CDR3, the DNA is TGTGCCAGCAGCTGGCGGGACCGTCCCTACGAGCAGTACTTC. Its protein product is CASSWRDRPYEQYF.

The V gene is TRBV6-5, the J gene TRBJ2-7; 9 bases line up with TRBD2. The V segment lost 0 bases and the J segment 0 bases; nucleotides outside the gene matches: 3. This CDR3 region has 16 residues. CDR1 is MNHEY, CDR2 SVGAGI, per germline. The CDR3 nucleotides are TGTGCCAGCAGTTACTCTAGCGGGGGAAGCTCCTACGAGCAGTACTTC. Its translation: CASSYSSGGSSYEQYF.

The chain recombines TRBV6-5 with TRBJ1-5; D unclear. CDR1 is MNHEY and CDR2 is SVGAGI in the germline V gene. CDR3 length: 15 residues. Trimming pared 6 bases from V and 0 bases from J, leaving 12 bases between. Here the CDR3 reads CASREGLYSNQPQHF. The CDR3 DNA reads as TGTGCCAGCAGGGAGGGCCTCTATAGCAATCAGCCCCAGCATTTT.

For the CDR3, the DNA is TGTGCCAGCTCGAGGGGGGCCGGGGACTACGAGCAGTACTTC. Translated: CASSRGAGDYEQYF. The chain combines TRBV18 with TRBJ2-7; D is possibly TRBD1 or TRBD2 (6 bases each). This CDR3 region has 14 residues. V lost 6 bases to trimming and J lost 3 bases, with 15 bases between them. Germline CDR1 reads KGHSH; CDR2 reads LQKENI.

CDR3 in amino acids: CASSLPGTSSGNTIYF. Written as DNA, the CDR3 is TGTGCCAGCAGCTTGCCCGGGACAAGCTCTGGAAACACCATATATTTT. The chain uses TRBV5-4 and TRBJ1-3, with D perhaps TRBD1 (6 bases). The germline V and J ends were trimmed by 1 base and 0 bases, with 11 bases remaining between them. CDR3 size: 16 residues. The germline gives CDR1 SGHNT, CDR2 YYREEE (reference sequence).

This chain uses TRBV29-1 with TRBJ2-5; TRBD1 matches 8 bases. CDR3 length equals 12 residues. Germline assignment: CDR1 SQVTM and CDR2 ANQGSEA. The J segment lost 2 bases and the V segment lost 7 bases, leaving 3 bases of the junction unmatched. CDR3 sequence: CSAYRGQETQYF. In nucleotides, the CDR3 is TGCAGCGCTTACAGGGGGCAAGAGACCCAGTACTTC.

The chain combines TRBV5-1 with TRBJ2-6; D is unclear. The V gene lost 4 bases and the J gene lost 1 base, with 9 bases spanning the gap. The CDR3 totals 15 residues. The germline gives CDR1 SGHRS, CDR2 YFSETQ. CDR3 sequence reads: CASSLEMSGANVLTF. The CDR3 DNA reads TGCGCCAGCAGCCTCGAGATGTCTGGGGCCAACGTCCTGACTTTC.

The V and J genes are TRBV18 and TRBJ1-6, with D perhaps TRBD1 (5 bases). The length of the CDR3 is 15 residues. Trimming left V 3 bases short and J 8 bases short, with 14 bases between. Germline CDR1 KGHSH, CDR2 LQKENI. The CDR3 DNA follows: TGTGCCAGCTCACCGTCCAGGGTTTTAGATTCACCCCTCCACTTT. It codes for CASSPSRVLDSPLHF.

The chain joins TRBV7-3 to TRBJ1-4; perhaps TRBD1 as D (5 bases). The CDR3 is 12 residues long. V dropped 11 bases and J dropped 3 bases, with 10 bases sitting between them. CDR1 and CDR2 from the germline V gene are SGHTA and FQGTGA. The CDR3 is CALVGANEKLFF. The CDR3 DNA reads TGTGCCCTCGTGGGGGCTAATGAAAAACTGTTTTTT.

This clone appeared a few times. The chain has TRBV27 and TRBJ2-1; 9 bases line up with TRBD1. The germline gives CDR1 MNHEY, CDR2 SMNVEV (reference sequence). The CDR3 is 16 amino acids. Unmatched junction bases numbered 10, after V lost 6 bases and J lost 4 bases. DNA of the CDR3: TGTGCCAGCAGGGACCCCCGGGACAGGGCATACAATGAGCAGTTCTTC. This translates into CASRDPRDRAYNEQFF.

This clone has just one count. V gene TRBV21-1 combines with J gene TRBJ2-5; the table assigns TRBD1, which was not confirmed against the DNA. TRBV21-1 is flagged as a pseudogene. This CDR3 contains 15 residues. CDR3 in DNA: TGTGCCAGCAGCAAGTGGGCAGGTACCCAAGAGACCCAGTACTTC. Amino acids: CASSKWAGTQETQYF.

V usage is TRBV5-1 and J usage is TRBJ2-5; 16 bases are a match to TRBD2. The CDR3 spans 18 residues. V dropped 3 bases and J dropped 2; count of bases not matched to a gene: 7. From germline, CDR1 is SGHRS and CDR2 YFSETQ. CDR3 protein: CASSWGTSGRARQETQYF. DNA for the CDR3: TGCGCCAGCAGCTGGGGGACTAGCGGGAGGGCCCGGCAAGAGACCCAGTACTTC.

This clone was observed a single time. The V and J genes are TRBV2 and TRBJ1-4; D uncertain. The germline V gene has CDR1 SNHLY and CDR2 FYNNEI. This CDR3 contains 15 residues. V was pared by 6 bases and J by 0 bases, with 11 bases between. This chain's CDR3 is CASSLKLATNEKLFF. As DNA, the CDR3 is TGTGCCAGCAGCCTTAAGCTTGCAACTAATGAAAAACTGTTTTTT.

The gene calls are TRBV18 and TRBJ2-7, with 11 positions matching TRBD2. The trim removed 6 bases at V and 2 bases at J, leaving 3 bases unmatched. Germline CDR1 reads KGHSH; CDR2 reads LQKENI. The CDR3 length is 14 residues. In DNA, the CDR3 is TGTGCCAGCTCCGGGACTAGCGGCCCCTACGAGCAGTACTTC. It encodes CASSGTSGPYEQYF.